These 25 T cell receptor beta chains originate from one sample sequenced in a study of blood T cell repertoires in COVID-19. TCRdb's copy holds only in-frame clones and misses some; the assay was immunoSEQ multiplex PCR. The sample yields about 220,000 clones, around 90% seen once. The sequencing sample was made of PBMCs or T cells enriched from blood (not recorded which). The receptors come from a man younger than 40 who had been exposed to COVID-19.

The V gene is TRBV6-5, the J gene TRBJ1-5; 8 bases are shared with TRBD1. The V gene's germline CDR1 is MNHEY and CDR2 SVGAGI. The CDR3 is 15 amino acids. With V trimmed by 0 bases and J by 7 bases, 5 bases remained unmatched. In DNA form, the CDR3 reads TGTGCCAGCAGTTACTCCCAGGGGGCTGAACAGCCCCAGCATTTT. It yields the protein CASSYSQGAEQPQHF.

This clone has just a few counts. The chain has TRBV14 and TRBJ1-3, with no clear D. V lost 1 base and J 7 bases, leaving 11 bases between the germline ends. Germline lookup yields CDR1 SGHDN and CDR2 FVKESK. This CDR3 contains 14 residues. CDR3 in amino acids: CASSQGKRENTIYF. CDR3 in DNA: TGTGCCAGCAGCCAAGGGAAACGGGAGAACACCATATATTTT. Filled out from reference TRBV14 and TRBJ1-3, the complete variable domain reads EAGVTQFPSHSVIEKGQTVTLRCDPISGHDNLYWYRRVMGKEIKFLLHFVKESKQDESGMPNNRFLAERTGGTYSTLKVQPAELEDSGVYFCASSQGKRENTIYFGEGSWLTVV.

Ten or more counts support this clone. The CDR3 sequence is CASSQFDRFGEKLFF. The CDR3 DNA follows: TGTGCCAGCAGCCAATTCGACAGGTTTGGCGAAAAACTGTTTTTT. The chain joins TRBV3-1 (or the pseudogene TRBV3-2) to TRBJ1-4, with a tentative D call TRBD1 (6 bases). The CDR3 has 15 residues. With 2 bases removed from V and 8 bases from J, the gap between germline ends came to 15 bases. The V gene's germline CDR1 is LGHDT and CDR2 YNNKEL (reference sequence).

Details on this clone: Within the sample, other DNA sequences also encode this same CDR3. This chain uses TRBV5-1 with TRBJ2-2; D unresolved. Germline V CDR1 and CDR2: SGHRS, YFSETQ. V lost 2 bases, J lost 1 base, and 6 bases lay in between. The CDR3 has 14 residues. The CDR3 here is CASSFGGNTGELFF. CDR3 in DNA: TGCGCCAGCAGCTTCGGCGGGAACACCGGGGAGCTGTTTTTT.

The chain employs TRBV3-1 (or the pseudogene TRBV3-2) and TRBJ2-1; possibly TRBD2 for D (7 bases). V was cut by 0 bases and J by 9 bases, with 12 bases left in between. The germline V gene has CDR1 LGHDT and CDR2 YNNKEL (reference sequence). The CDR3 has 14 amino acids. The chain's CDR3 is CASSQEGGVGEQFF. The CDR3 DNA is TGTGCCAGCAGCCAAGAAGGGGGGGTCGGTGAGCAGTTCTTC.

The chain's CDR3 is CATSPGGGRWSYTF. In nucleotides, the CDR3 is TGTGCCACCAGCCCAGGGGGTGGCAGGTGGAGCTACACCTTC. V and J are TRBV15 and TRBJ1-2, with 7 nucleotides matching TRBD1. Germline CDR1 reads LNHNV; CDR2 reads YYDKDF (reference sequence). CDR3 length: 14 residues. V lost 5 bases, J lost 9 bases, and 12 bases stayed unmatched.

The J gene is TRBJ2-5, the V gene TRBV29-1; D possibly corresponds to TRBD2 (6 bases). V shed 4 bases and J shed 5 bases, with 11 bases lying between them. Germline assignment: CDR1 SQVTM and CDR2 ANQGSEA. The CDR3 loop spans 12 amino acids. The CDR3 sequence is CSVVAGGETQYF. The DNA for the CDR3 is TGCAGCGTTGTAGCCGGAGGGGAGACCCAGTACTTC.

V is TRBV4-3 and J is TRBJ1-2, with TRBD1 identical over 9 bases. CDR3 length: 16 amino acids. The V segment lost 0 bases and the J segment 8 bases; nucleotides outside the gene matches: 10. In germline, CDR1 is LGHNA, CDR2 YSLEER. Written as DNA, the CDR3 is TGCGCCAGCAGCCAAGATCCAACAGGGGGCCTTAGAGGCTACACCTTC. It encodes CASSQDPTGGLRGYTF.

This clone was recorded only once. This chain connects TRBV6-6 to TRBJ1-2; TRBD1 aligns across 9 bases. V trimming: 1 base; J trimming: 8 bases; junction bases outside the gene matches: 5. Germline CDR1 MNHNY, CDR2 SVGAGI (reference sequence). This CDR3 comprises 14 residues. The CDR3 DNA is TGTGCCAGCAGTTACTGGACAGGGGAGGCGGGCTACACCTTC. This encodes CASSYWTGEAGYTF.

The chain recombines TRBV27 with TRBJ1-2; 8 positions match TRBD1. The length of the CDR3 is 15 residues. The V segment lost 4 bases and the J segment 4 bases; nucleotides outside the gene matches: 8. Germline V gives CDR1 MNHEY, CDR2 SMNVEV (reference sequence). In nucleotides, the CDR3 is TGTGCCAGCAGTTGGGCAGGGGGCGAGGCCTATGGCTACACCTTC. Protein product: CASSWAGGEAYGYTF.

The rearrangement uses TRBV29-1 and TRBJ1-5; maybe TRBD1 (6 bases). CDR1 is SQVTM and CDR2 is ANQGSEA in the germline V gene. Between the trimmed V and J ends, which lost 6 bases and 3 bases, there was a span of 9 bases. The CDR3 is made up of 12 amino acids. The CDR3 loop reads CSVGQSNQPQHF. Written as DNA, the CDR3 is TGCAGCGTAGGACAGTCCAATCAGCCCCAGCATTTT.

The chain has TRBV9 and TRBJ1-3; a possible D gene is TRBD1 (6 bases). This CDR3 has 17 amino acids. Trimming cost V 2 bases and J 0 bases, with 15 bases left between them. CDR1 and CDR2 (germline): SGDLS, YYNGEE. The CDR3 sequence: CASSVGQQGLSGNTIYF. In DNA form, the CDR3 reads TGTGCCAGCAGCGTCGGACAGCAAGGGCTCTCTGGAAACACCATATATTTT.

The rearrangement uses TRBV11-2 and TRBJ1-1; D unclear. CDR1 and CDR2 (germline): SGHAT, FQNNGV. This CDR3 is built from 12 residues. Trimming removed 5 bases at V and 10 bases at J, with 14 bases between. The CDR3 region is CASSGPSSGAFF. The CDR3 DNA sequence: TGTGCCAGCAGCGGGCCTAGCTCGGGAGCTTTCTTT. The full variable domain, rest sourced from reference TRBV11-2 and TRBJ1-1, is EAGVAQSPRYKIIEKRQSVAFWCNPISGHATLYWYQQILGQGPKLLIQFQNNGVVDDSQLPKDRFSAERLKGVDSTLKIQPAKLEDSAVYLCASSGPSSGAFFGQGTRLTVV.

V usage is TRBV5-5 and J usage is TRBJ2-7, with D tentatively TRBD1 (5 bases). V gave up 4 bases and J gave up 1 base, with 15 bases separating them. CDR3 length: 15 residues. CDR1 and CDR2 from the germline V gene are SGHKS and YYEKEE (reference sequence). This CDR3 reads CASSQIGTGSYEQYF. The DNA for the CDR3 is TGTGCCAGCAGCCAGATAGGAACAGGTTCCTACGAGCAGTACTTC. The full variable domain, rest sourced from reference TRBV5-5 and TRBJ2-7, is DAGVTQSPTHLIKTRGQQVTLRCSPISGHKSVSWYQQVLGQGPQFIFQYYEKEERGRGNFPDRFSARQFPNYSSELNVNALLLGDSALYLCASSQIGTGSYEQYFGPGTRLTVT.

The rearrangement links TRBV4-3 to TRBJ2-5, with 11 nucleotides matching TRBD1. The CDR3 is 14 residues long. Trimming at V came to 4 bases and at J to 6 bases, leaving 4 bases not matched to a gene. The germline CDR1 and CDR2 sequences are LGHNA and YSLEER. CDR3 in DNA: TGCGCCAGCAGCCTCGGACAGGGGGCAAAGACCCAGTACTTC. Its translation: CASSLGQGAKTQYF.

The V and J genes are TRBV2 and TRBJ2-5; 8 nucleotides align to TRBD1. The V gene end was trimmed by 6 bases and the J gene end by 2 bases; junction bases not matched to a gene: 11. The CDR3 is 16 amino acids. The germline V gene encodes CDR1 SNHLY and CDR2 FYNNEI. Written as DNA, the CDR3 is TGTGCCAGCAGGGCTAGGACAGGGACTCCTCAAGAGACCCAGTACTTC. Translation gives CASRARTGTPQETQYF.

The chain links TRBV6-5 to TRBJ1-2; 7 bases map to TRBD1. From germline, CDR1 is MNHEY and CDR2 SVGAGI. CDR3 length equals 12 residues. V trimming: 6 bases; J trimming: 8 bases; junction bases outside the gene matches: 6. The CDR3 region is CASRSFRGGYTF. Here the CDR3 DNA reads TGTGCCAGCAGGTCCTTCAGGGGGGGCTACACCTTC.

J is TRBJ2-7 and V is TRBV29-1, with D possibly being TRBD2 (5 bases). The CDR3 length is 11 residues. Deletions cut 6 bases from V and 0 bases from J, with 6 bases between. CDR1 is SQVTM, CDR2 ANQGSEA, per germline. The CDR3 reads CSVLDSYEQYF. The CDR3 coding sequence is TGCAGCGTACTAGACTCCTACGAGCAGTACTTC.

The chain joins TRBV4-3 to TRBJ2-6, with 7 bases matching TRBD2. Germline CDR1 LGHNA, CDR2 YSLEER. The CDR3 spans 18 residues. With 0 bases clipped from V and 2 bases from J, the junction kept 7 bases outside the gene matches. CDR3 loop: CASSQEGSAGPGANVLTF. As DNA, the CDR3 is TGCGCCAGCAGCCAAGAAGGGTCAGCGGGGCCTGGGGCCAACGTCCTGACTTTC.

The chain carries TRBV7-3 and TRBJ2-5; TRBD2 matches 13 bases. V shed 5 bases and J 2 bases; nucleotides not matched to a gene: 8. The CDR3 is 17 residues long. Per the germline V gene, CDR1 is SGHTA and CDR2 is FQGTGA. CDR3 in DNA: TGTGCCAGCAGCCCCGCCGGACTAGCGGGGGCGCAAGAGACCCAGTACTTC. Its translation is CASSPAGLAGAQETQYF.

The chain couples TRBV19 to TRBJ1-5, with D possibly TRBD1 on 5 matching bases. CDR1 is LNHDA and CDR2 is SQIVND in the germline V gene (reference sequence). The length of the CDR3 is 15 residues. Trimming took off 7 bases at V and 1 base at J, with 14 bases between the two ends. The DNA for the CDR3 is TGTGCCAGTAACCTTCGGGGGGAGAGCAATCAGCCCCAGCATTTT. Its protein is CASNLRGESNQPQHF.

V is TRBV7-3 and J is TRBJ2-1; perhaps TRBD1 as D (5 bases). CDR1 and CDR2 from the germline V gene are SGHTA and FQGTGA. Trimming took off 2 bases at V and 1 base at J, with 9 bases between the two ends. The CDR3 has 15 amino acids. This CDR3 is CASSLEGASYNEQFF. The CDR3, as DNA: TGTGCCAGCAGCTTAGAAGGGGCGTCCTACAATGAGCAGTTCTTC.

This clone was counted between two and nine times. V and J are TRBV4-3 and TRBJ2-2; the D is unclear. Germline V gene lookup returns CDR1 LGHNA and CDR2 YSLEER. V lost 0 bases and J 4 bases, leaving 15 bases between the germline ends. The CDR3 length is 17 residues. CDR3 nucleotides: TGCGCCAGCAGCCAAGATGCCCGCGGCCAGAGCACCGGGGAGCTGTTTTTT. This encodes CASSQDARGQSTGELFF.

The chain is built from TRBV5-1 and TRBJ2-5; D is ambiguous. The V end lost 3 bases, the J end lost 3 bases, and 12 bases lay between the germline ends. From germline, CDR1 is SGHRS and CDR2 YFSETQ. CDR3 length: 14 amino acids. The CDR3 nucleotides read TGCGCCAGCAGCTCAGGTCGGAATGAAGAGACCCAGTACTTC. Translating it yields CASSSGRNEETQYF. The full variable domain, in which reference TRBV5-1 and TRBJ2-5 provide the parts outside the CDR3, is KAGVTQTPRYLIKTRGQQVTLSCSPISGHRSVSWYQQTPGQGLQFLFEYFSETQRNKGNFPGRFSGRQFSNSRSEMNVSTLELGDSALYLCASSSGRNEETQYFGPGTRLLVL.

The chain is built from TRBV4-2 and TRBJ2-1, with D perhaps matching TRBD2 (6 bases). Germline V gene data show CDR1 as LGHNA and CDR2 as YNFKEQ. The V end was cut by 4 bases, the J end by 6 bases, with 16 bases between. The CDR3 totals 15 residues. In DNA, the CDR3 is TGTGCCAGCAGCCTCTCGCGGGGCCTTGGCAATGAGCAGTTCTTC. Translation: CASSLSRGLGNEQFF.